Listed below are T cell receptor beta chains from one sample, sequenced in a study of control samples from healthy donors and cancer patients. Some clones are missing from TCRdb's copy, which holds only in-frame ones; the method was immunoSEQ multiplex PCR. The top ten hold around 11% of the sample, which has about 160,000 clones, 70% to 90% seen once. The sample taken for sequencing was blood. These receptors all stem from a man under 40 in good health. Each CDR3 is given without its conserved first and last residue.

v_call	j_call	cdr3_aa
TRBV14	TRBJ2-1	ASSPNPFSGRLNEQF
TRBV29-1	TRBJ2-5	SVERSKETQY
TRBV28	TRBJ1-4	ASSLQGEKLF
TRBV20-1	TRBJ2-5	SASEAPLQETQY
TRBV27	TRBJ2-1	ASSATSGGFYDEQF
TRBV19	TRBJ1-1	ASTPGTPNTEAF
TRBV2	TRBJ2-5	ASEGVQETQY
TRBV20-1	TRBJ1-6	SASNPRGGSRSPLH
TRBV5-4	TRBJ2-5	ASSLQGPEETQY
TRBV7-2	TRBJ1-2	ASSLTGTAQNYGYT
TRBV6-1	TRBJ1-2	ASSEIGGYSYT
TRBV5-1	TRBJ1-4	ASSLGGVEEKLF
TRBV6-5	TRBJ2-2	ATISGGANTGELF
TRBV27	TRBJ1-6	ASQQGAISPLH
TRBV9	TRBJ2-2	ASSVGSSLNTGELF
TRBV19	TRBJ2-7	ATGATPYEQY
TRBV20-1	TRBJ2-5	SASVNGGRFETQY
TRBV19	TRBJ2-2	ASRSGQSNTGELF
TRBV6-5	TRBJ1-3	ASRQGNTIY
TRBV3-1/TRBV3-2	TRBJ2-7	ASSLGPPIGTPTYEQY
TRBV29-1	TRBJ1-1	SVIGGENTEAF
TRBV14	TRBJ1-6	ASSQATGYNSPLH
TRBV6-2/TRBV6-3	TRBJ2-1	ASSYSATSGVYNEQF
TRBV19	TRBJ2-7	ASSSRTGRNYEQY
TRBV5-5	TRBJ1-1	ASSLDRGTEAF
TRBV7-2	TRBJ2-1	ASSPVYNEQF
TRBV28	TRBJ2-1	ASMSGSYNEQF
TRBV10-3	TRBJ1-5	AISESRSNQPQH
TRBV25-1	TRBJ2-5	ASSEWGTSETQY
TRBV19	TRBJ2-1	ASSLPPGRGSDNEQF
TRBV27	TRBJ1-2	ASNLKGGQANYGYT
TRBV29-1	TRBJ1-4	SVESIGNPAAGEKLF
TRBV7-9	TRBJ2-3	ASSLAGGRTDTQY
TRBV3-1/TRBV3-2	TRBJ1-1	ASSQSRSEAF
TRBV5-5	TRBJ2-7	ASSSQVALGNYEQY
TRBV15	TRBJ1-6	ATSRNRDTYSPLH
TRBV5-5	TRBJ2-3	ASSLEVARRADTQY
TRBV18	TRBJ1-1	ASSPFNRDNTEAF
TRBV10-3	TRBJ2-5	AISSGGGGTQY
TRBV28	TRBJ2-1	ASSAWGEQF
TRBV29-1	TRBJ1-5	SAGVLEAQH
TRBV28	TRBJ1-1	ASASGQGDTEAF
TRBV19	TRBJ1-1	ASSIQRGNTEAF
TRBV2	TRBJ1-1	ASSGQQDTEAF
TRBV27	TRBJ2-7	ASSTDRERNEQY
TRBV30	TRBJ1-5	AWSNQGNQPQH
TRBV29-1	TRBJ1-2	SVGQGDNYGYT
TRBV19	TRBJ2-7	ASSIGRGEQY
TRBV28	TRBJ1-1	ASSLRAARKAF
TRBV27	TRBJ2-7	ASSPWLAGDEQY
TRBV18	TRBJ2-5	ASSATLETQY
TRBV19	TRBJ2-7	ASSIESASYEQY
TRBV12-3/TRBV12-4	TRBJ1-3	AESGGTGNTIY
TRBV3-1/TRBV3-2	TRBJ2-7	ASSQSEGTGWGEQY